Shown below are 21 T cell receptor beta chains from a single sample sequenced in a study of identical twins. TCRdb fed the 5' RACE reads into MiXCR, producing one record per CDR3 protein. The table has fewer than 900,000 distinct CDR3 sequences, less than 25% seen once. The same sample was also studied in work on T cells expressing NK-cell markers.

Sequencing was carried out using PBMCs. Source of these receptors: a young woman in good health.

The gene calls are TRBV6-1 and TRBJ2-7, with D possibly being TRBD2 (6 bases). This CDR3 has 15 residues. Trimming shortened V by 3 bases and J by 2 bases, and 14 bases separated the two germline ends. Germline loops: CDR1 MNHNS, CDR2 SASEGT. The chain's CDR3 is CASSDWGDGTYEQYF. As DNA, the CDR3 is TGTGCCAGCAGTGATTGGGGGGACGGAACCTACGAGCAGTACTTC.

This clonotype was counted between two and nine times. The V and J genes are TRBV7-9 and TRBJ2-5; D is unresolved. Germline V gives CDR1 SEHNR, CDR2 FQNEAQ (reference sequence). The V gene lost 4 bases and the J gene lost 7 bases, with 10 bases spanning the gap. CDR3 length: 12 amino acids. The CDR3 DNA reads TGTGCCAGCAGCTCCCTCGAAGGGACCCAGTACTTC. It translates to CASSSLEGTQYF.

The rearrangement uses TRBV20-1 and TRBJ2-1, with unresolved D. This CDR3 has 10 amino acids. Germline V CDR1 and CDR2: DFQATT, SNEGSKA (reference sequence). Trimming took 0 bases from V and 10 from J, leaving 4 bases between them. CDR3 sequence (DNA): TGCAGTGCTAGAGATGAAGAGCAGTTCTTC. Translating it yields CSARDEEQFF.

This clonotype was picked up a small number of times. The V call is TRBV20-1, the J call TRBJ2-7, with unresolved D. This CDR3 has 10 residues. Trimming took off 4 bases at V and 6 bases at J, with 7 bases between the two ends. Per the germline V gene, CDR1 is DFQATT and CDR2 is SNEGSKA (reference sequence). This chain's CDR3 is CSAKRREQYF. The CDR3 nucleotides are TGCAGTGCTAAAAGGCGCGAGCAGTACTTC.

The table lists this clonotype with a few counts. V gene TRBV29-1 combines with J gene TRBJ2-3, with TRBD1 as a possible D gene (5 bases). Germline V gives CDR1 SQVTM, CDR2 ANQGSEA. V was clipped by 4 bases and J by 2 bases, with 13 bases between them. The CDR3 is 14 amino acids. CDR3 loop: CSVGGRSFTDTQYF. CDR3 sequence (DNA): TGCAGCGTTGGGGGCAGGAGCTTCACAGATACGCAGTATTTT.

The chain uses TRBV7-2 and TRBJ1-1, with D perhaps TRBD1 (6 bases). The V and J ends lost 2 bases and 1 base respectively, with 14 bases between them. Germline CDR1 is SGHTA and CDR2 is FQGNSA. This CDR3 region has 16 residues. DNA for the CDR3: TGTGCCAGCAGCTTAATGGGGCGGGGGGCGAACACTGAAGCTTTCTTT. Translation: CASSLMGRGANTEAFF.

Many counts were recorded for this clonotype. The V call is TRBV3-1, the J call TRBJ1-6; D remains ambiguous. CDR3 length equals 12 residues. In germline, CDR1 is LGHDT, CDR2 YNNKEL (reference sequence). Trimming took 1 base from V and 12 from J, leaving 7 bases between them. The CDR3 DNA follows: TGTGCCAGCAGCCAAGTGACCGGACCCCTCCACTTT. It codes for CASSQVTGPLHF.

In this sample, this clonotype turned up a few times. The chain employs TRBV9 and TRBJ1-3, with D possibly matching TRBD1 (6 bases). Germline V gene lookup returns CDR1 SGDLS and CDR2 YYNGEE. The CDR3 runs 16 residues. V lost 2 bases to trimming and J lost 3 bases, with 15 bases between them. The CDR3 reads CASSVGVKGDGNTIYF. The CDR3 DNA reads TGTGCCAGCAGCGTTGGAGTTAAGGGGGATGGAAACACCATATATTTT.

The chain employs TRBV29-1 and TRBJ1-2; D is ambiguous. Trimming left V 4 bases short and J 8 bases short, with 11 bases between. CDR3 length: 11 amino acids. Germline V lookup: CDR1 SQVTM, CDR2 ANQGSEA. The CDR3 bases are TGCAGCGTTGCCCGGGTTTTGGGCTACACCTTC. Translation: CSVARVLGYTF. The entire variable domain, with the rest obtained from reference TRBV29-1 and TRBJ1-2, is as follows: SAVISQKPSRDICQRGTSLTIQCQVDSQVTMMFWYRQQPGQSLTLIATANQGSEATYESGFVIDKFPISRPNLTFSTLTVSNMSPEDSSIYLCSVARVLGYTFGSGTRLTVV.

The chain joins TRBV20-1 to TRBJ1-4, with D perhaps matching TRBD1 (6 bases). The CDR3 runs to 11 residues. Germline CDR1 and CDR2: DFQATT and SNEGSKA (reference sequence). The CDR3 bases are TGCAGCTACAGGGCTTGGGAAAAACTGTTTTTT. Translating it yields CSYRAWEKLFF.

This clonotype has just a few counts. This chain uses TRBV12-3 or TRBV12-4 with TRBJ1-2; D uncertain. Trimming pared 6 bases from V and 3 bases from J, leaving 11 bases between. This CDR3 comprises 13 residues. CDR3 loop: CASSRTDHYGYTF. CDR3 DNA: TGTGCCAGCAGCCGAACCGACCACTATGGCTACACCTTC.

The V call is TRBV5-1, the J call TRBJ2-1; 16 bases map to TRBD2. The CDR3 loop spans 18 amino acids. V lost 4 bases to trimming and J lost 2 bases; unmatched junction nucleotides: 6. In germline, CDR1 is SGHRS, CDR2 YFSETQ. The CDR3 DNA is TGCGCCAGCAGCCGCGGGACTAGCGGGGGGGCTACCTACAATGAGCAGTTCTTC. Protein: CASSRGTSGGATYNEQFF.

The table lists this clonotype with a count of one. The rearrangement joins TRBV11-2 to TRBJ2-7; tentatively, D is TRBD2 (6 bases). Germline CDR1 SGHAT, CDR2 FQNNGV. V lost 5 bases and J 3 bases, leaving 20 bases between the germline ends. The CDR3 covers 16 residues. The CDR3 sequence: CASSLIADVRLYEQYF. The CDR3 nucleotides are TGTGCCAGCAGCCTTATAGCGGACGTCAGGCTCTACGAGCAGTACTTC.

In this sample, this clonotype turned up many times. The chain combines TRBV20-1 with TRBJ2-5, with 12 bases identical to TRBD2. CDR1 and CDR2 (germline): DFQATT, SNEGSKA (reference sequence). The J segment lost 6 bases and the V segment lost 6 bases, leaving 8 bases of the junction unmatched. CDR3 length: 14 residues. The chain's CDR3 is CSAKGLAGSKTQYF. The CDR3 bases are TGCAGTGCGAAGGGACTAGCGGGTTCAAAGACCCAGTACTTC.

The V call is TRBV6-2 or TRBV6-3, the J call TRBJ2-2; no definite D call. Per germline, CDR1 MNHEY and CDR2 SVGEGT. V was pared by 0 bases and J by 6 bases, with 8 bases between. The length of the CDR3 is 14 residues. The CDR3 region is CASSYSGTAGELFF. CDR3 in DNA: TGTGCCAGCAGTTACTCGGGCACAGCCGGGGAGCTGTTTTTT.

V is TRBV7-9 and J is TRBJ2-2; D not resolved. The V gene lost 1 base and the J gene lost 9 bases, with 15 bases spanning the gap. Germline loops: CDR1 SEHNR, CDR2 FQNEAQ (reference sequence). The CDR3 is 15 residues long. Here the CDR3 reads CASSLGGSPGRELFF. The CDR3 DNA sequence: TGTGCCAGCAGCTTAGGAGGAAGTCCAGGCAGGGAGCTGTTTTTT.

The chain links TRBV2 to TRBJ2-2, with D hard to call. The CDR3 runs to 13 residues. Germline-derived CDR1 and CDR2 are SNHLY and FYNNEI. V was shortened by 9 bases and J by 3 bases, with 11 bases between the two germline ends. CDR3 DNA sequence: TGTGCCAGTGACCCGGAAGACACCGGGGAGCTGTTTTTT. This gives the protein CASDPEDTGELFF. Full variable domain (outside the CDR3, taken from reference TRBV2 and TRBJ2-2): EPEVTQTPSHQVTQMGQEVILRCVPISNHLYFYWYRQILGQKVEFLVSFYNNEISEKSEIFDDQFSVERPDGSNFTLKIRSTKLEDSAMYFCASDPEDTGELFFGEGSRLTVL.

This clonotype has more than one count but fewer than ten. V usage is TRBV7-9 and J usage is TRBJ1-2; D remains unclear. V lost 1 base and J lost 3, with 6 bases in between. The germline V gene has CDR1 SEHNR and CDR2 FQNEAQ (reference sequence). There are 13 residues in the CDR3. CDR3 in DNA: TGTGCCAGCAGCTTAGGCCCAGACTATGGCTACACCTTC. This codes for CASSLGPDYGYTF.

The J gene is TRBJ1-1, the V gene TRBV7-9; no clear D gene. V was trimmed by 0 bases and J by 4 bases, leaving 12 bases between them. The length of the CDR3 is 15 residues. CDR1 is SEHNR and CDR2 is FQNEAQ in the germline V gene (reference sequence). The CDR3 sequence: CASSLAIGPFTEAFF. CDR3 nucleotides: TGTGCCAGCAGCTTAGCGATCGGACCGTTCACTGAAGCTTTCTTT.

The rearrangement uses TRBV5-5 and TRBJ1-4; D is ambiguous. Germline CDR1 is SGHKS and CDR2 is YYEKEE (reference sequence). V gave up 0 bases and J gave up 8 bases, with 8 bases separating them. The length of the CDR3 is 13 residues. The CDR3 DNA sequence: TGTGCCAGCAGCTTGGGGCAAACAGAAAAACTGTTTTTT. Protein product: CASSLGQTEKLFF.

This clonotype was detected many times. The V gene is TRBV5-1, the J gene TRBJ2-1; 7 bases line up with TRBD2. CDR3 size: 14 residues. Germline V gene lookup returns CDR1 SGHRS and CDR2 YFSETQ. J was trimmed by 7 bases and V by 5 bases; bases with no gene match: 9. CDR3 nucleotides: TGCGCCAGCAGTGGCGGGGGTTTGGGGAATGAGCAGTTCTTC. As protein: CASSGGGLGNEQFF.